Listed below are T cell receptor beta chains from one sample, sequenced in a study of T cell changes during pregnancy in multiple sclerosis. The method was immunoSEQ multiplex PCR; TCRdb's version includes in-frame clones alone and lacks a portion of them. The sample carries approximately 40,000 clones, roughly 90% recorded once. Sample: CD4+ T cells from peripheral blood mononuclear cells, taken before pregnancy. These receptor sequences come from a female donor with multiple sclerosis, enrolled in a pregnancy study. Each CDR3 is given with its conserved first and last residue. A D gene is named only where the DNA matches it firmly. Part of the rows lack a size; the others show once, few, many or a class for expanded clones.

>.|TRBJ1-3|TRBD1|TRBV30
TGTGCCTGGAGTGTCTCCTGGCGGGGACAGGGAAGAAACACCATATATTTT
CAWSVSWRGQGRNTIYF
>.|TRBJ2-3|TRBD2|TRBV9
TGTGCCAGCAGCCGGGGGGGCCAAGATACGCAGTATTTT
CASSRGGQDTQYF
>.|TRBJ1-4|.|TRBV10-1
TGCGCCAGCAGAACTGAAGGGACTCCACGGGCCAGACCCCCGAAGAAACTGTTTTTT
CASRTEGTPRARPPKKLFF
>once|TRBJ2-1|TRBD2|TRBV9
TGTGCCAGCAGCGTAGATCCGGGAGGCAGCTCCTACAATGAGCAGTTCTTC
CASSVDPGGSSYNEQFF
>.|TRBJ2-1|TRBD2|TRBV9
TGTGCCAGCAGCGCGGGTGACATAGGACTAGCAGGTGAGCAGTTCTTC
CASSAGDIGLAGEQFF
>.|TRBJ1-5|.|TRBV28
TGTGCCAGCAGTCTCGACACCCCTGGCCAGCCCCAGCATTTT
CASSLDTPGQPQHF
>once|TRBJ2-3|.|TRBV11-2
TGTGCCAGCAGCTCCCGGGAAGCAGATACGCAGTATTTT
CASSSREADTQYF
>.|TRBJ2-7|.|TRBV27
TGTGCCACCCACCCGGTGTCCTACGAGCAGTACTTC
CATHPVSYEQYF
>.|TRBJ2-6|.|TRBV4-1
TGCGCCAGCAGCCAAGATCTTGTGTCAGGGACTGGGGCCAACGTCCTGACTTTC
CASSQDLVSGTGANVLTF
>.|TRBJ2-5|TRBD1|TRBV7-3
TGTGCCAGCAGCTCTACAGGGGGGCCCCAAGAGACCCAGTACTTC
CASSSTGGPQETQYF
>.|TRBJ2-5|TRBD2|TRBV4-2
TGTGCCAGCAGCCAAACCCTTAGCGGGGGGCTTCAAGAGACCCAGTACTTC
CASSQTLSGGLQETQYF
>.|TRBJ2-7|TRBD1|TRBV7-8
TGTGCCAGCAGCAGCCGGGACAGGGAGAACGAGCAGTACTTC
CASSSRDRENEQYF
>.|TRBJ2-2|TRBD1|TRBV6-5
TGTGCCAGCAGGGGGACAGGCGGTACCGGGGAGCTGTTTTTT
CASRGTGGTGELFF
>.|TRBJ2-7|TRBD2|TRBV27
TGTGCCAGCAGTCCCCGCCGGACTAGCTCCTACGAGCAGTACTTC
CASSPRRTSSYEQYF
>.|TRBJ2-7|.|TRBV30
TGTGCCTGGAGTGTACTACTATTTATCACCGAGCAGTACTTC
CAWSVLLFITEQYF
>once|TRBJ2-1|.|TRBV11-2
TGTGCCAGCAGCCGAGGACAAGCAAGATACAATGAGCAGTTCTTC
CASSRGQARYNEQFF
>.|TRBJ2-3|TRBD2|TRBV4-3
TGCGCCAGCAGCCAAGAACTAGCGGGGCGGTCGTATTTT
CASSQELAGRSYF
>.|TRBJ2-2|TRBD1|TRBV5-1
TGCGCCAGCAGCCCCGGACAGGGGGTAGCAGCTGGCACCGGGGAGCTGTTTTTT
CASSPGQGVAAGTGELFF
>.|TRBJ1-4|.|TRBV5-4
TGTGCCAGCAGCTTTTCCAGGGGTAGGGCTAATGAAAAACTGTTTTTT
CASSFSRGRANEKLFF
>.|TRBJ2-1|TRBD2|TRBV27
TGTGCCAGCAGTTCTCCGGGACTAGCGGGAGGTTACTACAATGAGCAGTTCTTC
CASSSPGLAGGYYNEQFF
>.|TRBJ2-3|TRBD2|TRBV7-3
TGTGCCAGCAGCCCCCTTGGACTAGCGGAAGAAGGTACGCAGTATTTT
CASSPLGLAEEGTQYF
>.|TRBJ2-6|.|TRBV25-1
TGTGCCAGCACCACCTCAGGGCTCTCTGGGGCCAACGTCCTGACTTTC
CASTTSGLSGANVLTF
>.|TRBJ1-5|.|TRBV7-8
TGTGCCAGCAGCCGGGACCGGGGGGAGCCCCAGCATTTT
CASSRDRGEPQHF
>.|TRBJ1-1|.|TRBV4-3
TGCGCCAGCAGCCAGGAACCAGGCACTGAAGCTTTCTTT
CASSQEPGTEAFF
>.|TRBJ1-2|.|TRBV18
TGTGCCAGCTCACCCTCGGACTTCTATGGCTACACCTTC
CASSPSDFYGYTF
>.|TRBJ2-1|TRBD1|TRBV30
TGTGCCTGGAGCCACACCGACAGGGCTCCCTACAATGAGCAGTTCTTC
CAWSHTDRAPYNEQFF
>.|TRBJ2-6|.|TRBV19
TGTGCCAGTAGTATGGGGGGACGGATCTCTGGGGCCAACGTCCTGACTTTC
CASSMGGRISGANVLTF
>.|TRBJ1-1|.|TRBV19
TGTGCCAGTTACTCGGGGGGGAGCGCCTACACTGAAGCTTTCTTT
CASYSGGSAYTEAFF
>.|TRBJ2-7|.|TRBV6-1
TGTGCCAGCAGTATGATGGCAGGATCCTACGAGCAATACTTC
CASSMMAGSYEQYF
>.|TRBJ1-3|TRBD1|TRBV5-4
TGTGCCAGCAGCCCCCAGGGGGGGACAGGGGGAAACACCATATATTTT
CASSPQGGTGGNTIYF
>.|TRBJ2-7|.|TRBV13
TGTGCCAGCAGCTTGGGCAGATCCTCCTACGAGCAGTACTTC
CASSLGRSSYEQYF
>.|TRBJ2-3|TRBD2|TRBV27
TGTGCCAGCAGGGGGGGGAGGGCCCCAGATACGCAGTATTTT
CASRGGRAPDTQYF